This T cell receptor beta chain comes out of a study of T cell responses to AZD1222 COVID-19 vaccine. Study summary: Samples with a second dose at about 4 or about 12 weeks were pooled together.

General study results and limits: Spike as a whole was targeted by vaccine-associated CD4 TCRs, dominant at 160-218 and 743-854. Donors were largely white British and mainly female; clonal diversity was possibly underestimated. Unmutated regions of variants are reportedly targeted by nearly half of spike-specific TCRs.

As concerns this clone: Its antigen is as yet unknown.

Some clones are missing from TCRdb's copy, which holds only in-frame ones; the method was immunoSEQ multiplex PCR. The sample lists approximately 100,000 clones; about 90% were seen once. This specimen consisted of peripheral blood, obtained on day 0 of AZD1222 vaccination. This clonotype was sampled from an adult in good health.

CDR3 DNA sequence: TGTGCCAGCAGCGCCCGGACGGATCCTTCCTACGAGCAGTACTTC. Amino acids: CASSARTDPSYEQYF. J is TRBJ2-7 and V is TRBV7-9; the D is unclear. The CDR3 is made up of 15 amino acids. The V gene lost 5 bases and the J gene lost 1 base, with 15 bases spanning the gap. CDR1 is SEHNR and CDR2 is FQNEAQ in the germline V gene (reference sequence). Full variable domain (missing parts from reference TRBV7-9 and TRBJ2-7): DTGVSQNPRHKITKRGQNVTFRCDPISEHNRLYWYRQTLGQGPEFLTYFQNEAQLEKSRLLSDRFSAERPKGSFSTLEIQRTEQGDSAMYLCASSARTDPSYEQYFGPGTRLTVT.